This T cell receptor beta chain stems from a study of brain T cells in children with intractable seizures. There are 14 residues in the CDR3. Germline CDR1 is LNHDA and CDR2 is SQIVND (reference sequence). Germline trimming cut 3 bases from V and 7 bases from J; bases unmatched to any gene: 4. Some clones are missing from TCRdb's copy, which holds only in-frame ones; the method was immunoSEQ multiplex PCR. There are fewer than 80,000 clones in the sample; more than 95% occur only once, and more than 0.3% lies in the top ten. Study outcomes and limitations: Clones missing pre-surgery may reflect undersampling of that blood sample. Patients' HCMV serostatus was unknown; virus specificity rests on CDR3 similarity alone.

The sequenced cases were selected for having the highest brain T cell transcript signatures. At least one anti-epileptic drug was given before surgery. Points on this clone: The antigen remains undetermined.

The clonotype originates from a boy under two years old with focal cortical dysplasia and intractable seizures. The V call is TRBV19, the J call TRBJ1-5; 9 nucleotides line up with TRBD1. The input for sequencing was peripheral blood, taken at surgery. CDR3 protein: CASSMGTGRQPQHF. CDR3 sequence (DNA): TGTGCCAGTAGTATGGGGACAGGGAGGCAGCCCCAGCATTTT.